This T cell receptor (beta chain) was profiled in a study of control samples from healthy donors and cancer patients. CDR1 MRHNA and CDR2 SNTAGT come from the germline V gene. Deletions cut 5 bases from V and 4 bases from J, with 20 bases between. The CDR3 contains 16 residues. Only in-frame clones appear in the TCRdb table, and some are missing; sequencing was by immunoSEQ multiplex PCR. The sample holds 150,000 or so clones, 80% to 90% seen once. Material for sequencing was blood. The chain carries TRBV6-4 and TRBJ1-2; D remains ambiguous. This clonotype was obtained from a woman aged 25 to 39 in good health. The CDR3 DNA is TGTGCCAGCAGTCCGAGATCAGCGGACCGTGCCTATGGCTACACCTTC. Protein sequence: CASSPRSADRAYGYTF.